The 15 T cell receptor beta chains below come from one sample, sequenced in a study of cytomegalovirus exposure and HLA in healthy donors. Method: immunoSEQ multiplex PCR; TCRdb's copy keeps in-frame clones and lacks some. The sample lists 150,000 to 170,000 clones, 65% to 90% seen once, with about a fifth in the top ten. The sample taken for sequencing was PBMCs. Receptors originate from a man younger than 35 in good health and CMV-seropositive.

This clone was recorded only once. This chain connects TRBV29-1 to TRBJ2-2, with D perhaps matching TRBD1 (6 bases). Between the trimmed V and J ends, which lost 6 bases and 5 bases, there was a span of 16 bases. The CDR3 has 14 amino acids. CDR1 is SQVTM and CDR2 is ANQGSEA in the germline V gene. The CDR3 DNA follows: TGCAGCGTCGGAAGACAGGACTTAACCGGGGAGCTGTTTTTT. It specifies CSVGRQDLTGELFF.

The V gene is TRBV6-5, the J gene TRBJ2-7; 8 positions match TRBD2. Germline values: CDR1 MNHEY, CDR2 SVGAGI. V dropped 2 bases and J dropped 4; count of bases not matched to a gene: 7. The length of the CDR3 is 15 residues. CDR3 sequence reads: CASSYEGGRLYEQYF. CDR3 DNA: TGTGCCAGCAGTTACGAGGGCGGGAGGCTTTACGAGCAGTACTTC.

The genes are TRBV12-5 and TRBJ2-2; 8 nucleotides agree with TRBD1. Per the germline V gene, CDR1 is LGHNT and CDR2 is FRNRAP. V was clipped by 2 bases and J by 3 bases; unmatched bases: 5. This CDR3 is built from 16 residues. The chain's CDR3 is CASGLSRDRYTGELFF. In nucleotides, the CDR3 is TGTGCTAGTGGTTTGTCCCGGGACAGGTACACCGGGGAGCTGTTTTTT.

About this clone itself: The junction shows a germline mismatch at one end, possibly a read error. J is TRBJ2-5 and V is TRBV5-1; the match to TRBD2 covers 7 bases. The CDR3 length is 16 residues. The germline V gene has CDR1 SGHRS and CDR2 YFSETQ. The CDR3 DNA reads TGCGCCAGCAGGTTGGATTTCGGAACAGCGGGAAAGACCCAGTACTTC. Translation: CASRLDFGTAGKTQYF.

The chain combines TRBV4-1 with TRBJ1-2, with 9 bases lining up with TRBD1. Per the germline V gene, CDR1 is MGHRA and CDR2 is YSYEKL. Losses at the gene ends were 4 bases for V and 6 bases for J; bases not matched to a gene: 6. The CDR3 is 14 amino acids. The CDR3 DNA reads TGCGCCAGCAGCCTAGTTACAGGGGGCGATGGCTACACCTTC. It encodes CASSLVTGGDGYTF.

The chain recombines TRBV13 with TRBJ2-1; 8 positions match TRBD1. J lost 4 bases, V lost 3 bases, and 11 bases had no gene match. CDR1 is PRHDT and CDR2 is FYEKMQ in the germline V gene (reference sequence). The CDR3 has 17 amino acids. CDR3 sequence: CASSFRTGPHIYNEQFF. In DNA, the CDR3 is TGTGCCAGCAGCTTTCGGACAGGGCCCCACATTTACAATGAGCAGTTCTTC.

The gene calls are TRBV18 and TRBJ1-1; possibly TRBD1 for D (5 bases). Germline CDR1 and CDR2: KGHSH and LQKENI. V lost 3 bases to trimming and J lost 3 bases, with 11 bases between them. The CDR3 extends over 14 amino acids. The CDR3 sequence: CASSPGGADTEAFF. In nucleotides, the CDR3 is TGTGCCAGCTCACCGGGGGGAGCGGACACTGAAGCTTTCTTT. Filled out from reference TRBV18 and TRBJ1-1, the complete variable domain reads NAGVMQNPRHLVRRRGQEARLRCSPMKGHSHVYWYRQLPEEGLKFMVYLQKENIIDESGMPKERFSAEFPKEGPSILRIQQVVRGDSAAYFCASSPGGADTEAFFGQGTRLTVV.

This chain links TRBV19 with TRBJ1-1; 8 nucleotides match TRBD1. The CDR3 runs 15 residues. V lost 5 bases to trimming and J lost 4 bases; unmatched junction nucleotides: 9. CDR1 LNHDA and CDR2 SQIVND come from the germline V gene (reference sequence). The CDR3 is CASSFRQGRGTEAFF. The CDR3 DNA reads TGTGCCAGTAGTTTTCGACAGGGGCGCGGCACTGAAGCTTTCTTT. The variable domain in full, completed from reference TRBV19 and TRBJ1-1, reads DGGITQSPKYLFRKEGQNVTLSCEQNLNHDAMYWYRQDPGQGLRLIYYSQIVNDFQKGDIAEGYSVSREKKESFPLTVTSAQKNPTAFYLCASSFRQGRGTEAFFGQGTRLTVV.

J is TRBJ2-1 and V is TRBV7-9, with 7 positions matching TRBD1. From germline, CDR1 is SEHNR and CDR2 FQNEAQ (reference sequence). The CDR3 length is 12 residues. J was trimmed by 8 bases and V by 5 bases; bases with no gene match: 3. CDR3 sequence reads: CASSPTGHEQFF. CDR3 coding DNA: TGTGCCAGCAGCCCGACAGGGCATGAGCAGTTCTTC.

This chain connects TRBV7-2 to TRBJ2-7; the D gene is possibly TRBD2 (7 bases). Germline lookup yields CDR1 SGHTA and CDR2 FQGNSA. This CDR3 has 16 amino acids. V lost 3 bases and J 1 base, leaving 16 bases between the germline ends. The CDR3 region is CASSFGAGANSYEQYF. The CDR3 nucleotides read TGTGCCAGCAGCTTCGGGGCGGGGGCCAATTCCTACGAGCAGTACTTC.

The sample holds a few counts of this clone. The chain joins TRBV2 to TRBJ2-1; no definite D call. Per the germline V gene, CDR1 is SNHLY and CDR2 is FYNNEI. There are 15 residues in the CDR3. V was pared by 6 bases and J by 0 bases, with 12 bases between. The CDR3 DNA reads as TGTGCCAGCAGGCCCGACTTGGGCTCCTACAATGAGCAGTTCTTC. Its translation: CASRPDLGSYNEQFF.

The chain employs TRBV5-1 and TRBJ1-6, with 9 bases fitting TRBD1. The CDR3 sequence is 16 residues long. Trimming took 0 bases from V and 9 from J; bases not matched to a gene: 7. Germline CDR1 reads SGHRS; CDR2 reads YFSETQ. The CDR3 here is CASSLDNRGLGSPLHF. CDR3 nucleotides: TGCGCCAGCAGCTTGGACAACAGGGGGCTCGGTTCACCCCTCCACTTT.

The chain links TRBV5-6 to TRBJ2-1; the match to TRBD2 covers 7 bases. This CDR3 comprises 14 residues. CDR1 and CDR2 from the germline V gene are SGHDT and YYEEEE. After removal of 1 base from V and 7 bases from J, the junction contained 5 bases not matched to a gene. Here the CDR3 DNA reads TGTGCCAGCAGCTTGCTCTCCGGGGGGAATGAGCAGTTCTTC. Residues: CASSLLSGGNEQFF.

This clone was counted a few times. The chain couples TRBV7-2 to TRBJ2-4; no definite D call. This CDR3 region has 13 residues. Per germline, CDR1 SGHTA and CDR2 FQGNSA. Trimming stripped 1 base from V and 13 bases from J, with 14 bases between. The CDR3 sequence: CASSLVAAELQYF. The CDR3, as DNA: TGTGCCAGCAGCTTAGTGGCGGCGGAGTTGCAGTACTTC.

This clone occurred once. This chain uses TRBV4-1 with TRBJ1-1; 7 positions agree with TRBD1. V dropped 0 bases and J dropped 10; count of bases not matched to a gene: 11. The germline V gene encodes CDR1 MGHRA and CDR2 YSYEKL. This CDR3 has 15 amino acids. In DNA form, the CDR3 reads TGCGCCAGCAGCCAAGAAGACAGGGCCATGAAGGGAGCTTTCTTT. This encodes CASSQEDRAMKGAFF.